This TCR beta chain was documented in a study of cytomegalovirus exposure and HLA in healthy donors. Study findings and constraints: A later analysis reportedly identified an Asian-associated ancestry cluster as carrying fewer N-insertions than the roughly 600-donor mean.

The primer mix had 60 Vbeta and 13 Jbeta primers. TCRdb's table, derived via immunoSEQ multiplex PCR, lists solely in-frame clones and lacks some. This table has about 160,000 clones, about three quarters appearing once. Healthy donors of bone marrow made up the group. CDR3 length: 15 amino acids. CDR1 is LGHNT, CDR2 FRNRAP, per germline. Germline trimming cut 6 bases from V and 1 base from J; bases unmatched to any gene: 6. A note on this clone: The target antigen is unknown.

This chain joins TRBV12-5 and TRBJ1-5; TRBD1 aligns across 7 bases. Sequenced: PBMCs. The sequence was collected from a young woman in good health and CMV-seronegative. Here the CDR3 reads CASGNDRESNQPQHF. Written as DNA, the CDR3 is TGTGCTAGTGGAAACGACAGGGAAAGCAATCAGCCCCAGCATTTT.